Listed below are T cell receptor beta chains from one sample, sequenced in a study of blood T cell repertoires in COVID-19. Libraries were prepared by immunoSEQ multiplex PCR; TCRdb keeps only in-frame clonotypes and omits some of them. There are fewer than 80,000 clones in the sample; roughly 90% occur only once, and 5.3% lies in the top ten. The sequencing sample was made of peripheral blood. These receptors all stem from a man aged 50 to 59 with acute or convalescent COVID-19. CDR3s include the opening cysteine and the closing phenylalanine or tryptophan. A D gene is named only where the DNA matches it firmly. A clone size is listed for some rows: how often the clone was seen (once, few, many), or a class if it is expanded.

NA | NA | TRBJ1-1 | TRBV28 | CASSLSLADMNTEAFF | TGTGCCAGCAGTTTATCCCTGGCAGATATGAACACTGAAGCTTTCTTT
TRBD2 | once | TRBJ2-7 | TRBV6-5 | CASSPGLAGIYEQYF | TGTGCCAGCAGTCCGGGACTAGCGGGAATCTACGAGCAGTACTTC
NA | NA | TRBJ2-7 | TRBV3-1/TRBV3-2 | CASSQVGTRGEQYF | TGTGCCAGCAGCCAAGTGGGGACAAGGGGCGAGCAGTACTTC
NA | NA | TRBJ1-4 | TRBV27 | CASRTVGREKLFF | TGTGCCAGCAGGACAGTCGGCCGAGAAAAACTGTTTTTT
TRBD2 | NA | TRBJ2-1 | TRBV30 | CAWSPSGLAGVGQFF | TGTGCCTGGAGTCCGTCGGGACTAGCGGGCGTCGGGCAGTTCTTC
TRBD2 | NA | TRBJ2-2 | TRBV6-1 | CASSVGRGRKDTGELFF | TGTGCCAGCAGTGTGGGGCGGGGGAGGAAGGACACCGGGGAGCTGTTTTTT
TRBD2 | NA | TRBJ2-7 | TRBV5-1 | CASSLMTSGRSGEQYF | TGCGCCAGCAGCTTGATGACTAGCGGGAGATCGGGGGAGCAGTACTTC
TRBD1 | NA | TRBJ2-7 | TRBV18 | CASSPLIGQGSLEQYF | TGTGCCAGCTCACCATTAATTGGACAGGGATCCCTCGAGCAGTACTTC
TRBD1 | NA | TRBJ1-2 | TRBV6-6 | CASSFNRGQGGGYTF | TGTGCCAGCAGTTTTAACAGGGGGCAGGGGGGTGGCTACACCTTC
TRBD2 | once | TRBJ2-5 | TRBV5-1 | CASKVSSGIVETQYF | TGCGCCAGCAAAGTATCTAGCGGGATCGTAGAGACCCAGTACTTC
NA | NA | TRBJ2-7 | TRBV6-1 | CASSEITGFEQYF | TGTGCCAGCAGTGAAATCACAGGTTTCGAGCAGTACTTC
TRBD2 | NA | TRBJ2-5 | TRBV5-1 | CASSLAGLGSETQYF | TGCGCCAGCAGCTTGGCAGGACTAGGGTCGGAGACCCAGTACTTC
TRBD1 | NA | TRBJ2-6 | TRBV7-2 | CASSLAGTGGFTGANVLTF | TGTGCCAGCAGCTTAGCGGGGACAGGGGGCTTCACTGGGGCCAACGTCCTGACTTTC
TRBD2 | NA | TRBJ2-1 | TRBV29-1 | CSVVTSGRTLSYNEQFF | TGCAGCGTTGTAACTAGCGGGAGGACTCTCTCCTACAATGAGCAGTTCTTC
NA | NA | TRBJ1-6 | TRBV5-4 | CASSFYAGNNSPLHF | TGTGCCAGCAGTTTCTACGCAGGGAATAATTCACCCCTCCACTTT
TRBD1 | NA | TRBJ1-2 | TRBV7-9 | CASSAGTGESGYTF | TGTGCCAGCAGCGCCGGGACAGGGGAGTCTGGCTACACCTTC
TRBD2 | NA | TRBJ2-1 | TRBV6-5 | CASTTSGRANEQFF | TGTGCCAGCACCACTAGCGGGAGGGCCAATGAGCAGTTCTTC
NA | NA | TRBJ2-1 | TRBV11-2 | CASSLDAASAEQFF | TGTGCCAGCAGCTTAGATGCGGCTAGCGCTGAGCAGTTCTTC
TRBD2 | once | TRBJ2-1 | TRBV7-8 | CASSLGTSGVGEQFF | TGTGCCAGCAGCTTAGGGACTAGCGGGGTCGGTGAGCAGTTCTTC
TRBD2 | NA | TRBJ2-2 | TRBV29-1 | CSVEVTSGSVTGELFF | TGCAGCGTTGAAGTGACTAGCGGGAGTGTAACCGGGGAGCTGTTTTTT
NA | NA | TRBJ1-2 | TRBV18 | CASSPSQDLYGYTF | TGTGCCAGCTCACCCTCACAGGACCTCTATGGCTACACCTTC
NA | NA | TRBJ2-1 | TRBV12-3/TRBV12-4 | CASSLSSPAEQFF | TGTGCCAGCAGTTTAAGCTCTCCCGCTGAGCAGTTCTTC
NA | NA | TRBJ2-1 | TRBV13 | CASSPPPYANEQFF | TGTGCCAGCAGCCCACCACCCTACGCCAATGAGCAGTTCTTC
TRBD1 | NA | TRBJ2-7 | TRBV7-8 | CASSWGQGDTYEQYF | TGTGCCAGCAGCTGGGGACAGGGCGACACCTACGAGCAGTACTTC
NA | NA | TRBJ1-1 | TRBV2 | CASSVSGPTEAFF | TGTGCCAGCAGTGTTAGCGGGCCCACTGAAGCTTTCTTT
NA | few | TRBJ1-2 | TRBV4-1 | CASSPRHSVYYGYTF | TGCGCCAGCAGTCCCAGACACTCGGTGTACTATGGCTACACCTTC
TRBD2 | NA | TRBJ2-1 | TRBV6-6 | CASSGLAGAYNEQFF | TGTGCCAGCAGCGGACTAGCGGGTGCCTACAATGAGCAGTTCTTC
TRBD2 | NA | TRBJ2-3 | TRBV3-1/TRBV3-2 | CASSSPGGLATDTQYF | TGTGCCAGCAGCTCGCCCGGGGGACTAGCCACAGATACGCAGTATTTT
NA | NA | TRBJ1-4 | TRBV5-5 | CASSLAEGREKLFF | TGTGCCAGCAGCTTAGCGGAGGGCCGAGAAAAACTGTTTTTT
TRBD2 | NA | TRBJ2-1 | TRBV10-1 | CASTIGLAGGYEQFF | TGCGCCAGCACGATCGGACTAGCGGGAGGGTATGAGCAGTTCTTC
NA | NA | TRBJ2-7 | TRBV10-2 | CASSAETYGEQYF | TGCGCCAGCAGTGCCGAGACTTATGGCGAGCAGTACTTC
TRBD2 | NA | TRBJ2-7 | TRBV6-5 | CASSSAGGYEQYF | TGTGCCAGCTCCTCGGCGGGAGGCTACGAGCAGTACTTC
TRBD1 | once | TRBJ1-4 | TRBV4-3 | CASSQDHTGAYEKLFF | TGCGCCAGCAGCCAAGATCACACAGGGGCTTATGAAAAACTGTTTTTT
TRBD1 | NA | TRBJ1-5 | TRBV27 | CASSGGQLQPQHF | TGTGCCAGCAGCGGGGGACAGCTCCAGCCCCAGCATTTT
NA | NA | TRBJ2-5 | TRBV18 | CASSPRGMLKETQYF | TGTGCCAGCTCACCACGGGGCATGCTCAAAGAGACCCAGTACTTC
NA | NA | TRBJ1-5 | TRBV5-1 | CASRGGDNQPQHF | TGCGCCAGCCGTGGGGGGGACAATCAGCCCCAGCATTTT
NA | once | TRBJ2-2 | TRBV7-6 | CASSSQTSSNTGELFF | TGTGCCAGCAGCTCTCAAACTAGCTCGAACACCGGGGAGCTGTTTTTT
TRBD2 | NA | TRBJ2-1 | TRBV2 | CASSQVRLAGRNEQFF | TGTGCCAGCAGCCAAGTTCGCCTAGCGGGGAGGAATGAGCAGTTCTTC
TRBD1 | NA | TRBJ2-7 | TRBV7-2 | CASSLTGDEQYF | TGTGCCAGCAGCTTGACAGGGGACGAGCAGTACTTC
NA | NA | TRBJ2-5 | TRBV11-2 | CASSLGIQETQYF | TGTGCCAGCAGCTTAGGTATCCAAGAGACCCAGTACTTC
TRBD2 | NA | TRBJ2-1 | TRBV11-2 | CASSIRTSGRVSNEQFF | TGTGCCAGCAGCATAAGGACTAGCGGGAGGGTTTCCAATGAGCAGTTCTTC
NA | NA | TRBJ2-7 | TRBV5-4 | CASSLGLQKGSYEQYF | TGTGCCAGCAGCTTGGGACTGCAAAAGGGGTCCTACGAGCAGTACTTC
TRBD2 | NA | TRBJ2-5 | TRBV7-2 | CASSSRTSGGRGETQYF | TGTGCCAGCAGCTCACGGACTAGCGGGGGGAGGGGAGAGACCCAGTACTTC
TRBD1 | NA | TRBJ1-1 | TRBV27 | CASTPSGTGGRAFF | TGTGCCAGCACGCCCTCCGGGACAGGGGGGAGAGCTTTCTTT
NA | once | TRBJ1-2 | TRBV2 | CASTTGWDNALYGYTF | TGTGCCAGCACCACTGGGTGGGACAACGCTTTGTATGGCTACACCTTC
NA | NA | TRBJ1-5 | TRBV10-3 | CAISESRQGSQPQHF | TGTGCCATCAGTGAGTCGAGGCAGGGTAGCCAGCCCCAGCATTTT
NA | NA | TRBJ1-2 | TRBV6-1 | CASSEWTLANYGYTF | TGTGCCAGCAGTGAGTGGACACTTGCTAACTATGGCTACACCTTC
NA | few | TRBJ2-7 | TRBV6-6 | CASSYLESYEQYF | TGTGCCAGCAGTTACTTAGAGTCCTACGAGCAGTACTTC
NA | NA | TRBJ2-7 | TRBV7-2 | CASSLDRERYEQYF | TGTGCCAGCAGCTTAGACCGGGAGCGGTACGAGCAGTACTTC